What follows is one TCR beta chain and its context. This clone was detected only a few times. No antigen is known for it. No per-base quality is available; no much larger clone lies one base away. The cohort comprised approximately 700 healthy bone marrow donors. All cohort members were sampled while nominally healthy, although unrecorded immune exposures were likely present. The donor was CMV seronegative and belonged to the group of under 400 seronegative cohort members. Each donor provided a peripheral blood sample, and peripheral blood mononuclear cells were used for TCR beta sequencing. The Qiagen DNeasy Blood Extraction Kit was used to extract genomic DNA from the blood cell samples. These data originate in a study of cytomegalovirus exposure and HLA in healthy donors (dated by TCRdb to about 2017). For the study in its entirety: According to an earlier analysis of several hundred of the donors, roughly 180 million T cells yielded over 90 million unique TCR beta sequences and 276 Gb of sequence data. An early release covering 500 to 750 HLA-typed donors comprised around 300 gigabases of sequencing data and roughly 85 million unique TCR sequences. The genetic ancestry cluster associated with self-reported Caucasian donors included over 80% of the 300 to 450 genotyped donors. The aim of the study was to test whether cataloging public T cell receptors could identify signatures of past pathogen exposure. Using immunosequencing, the study profiled T cell repertoires from 550 to 750 subjects and related those repertoires to cytomegalovirus serostatus. In addition to the first cohort of approximately 650 subjects, a separate validation cohort of approximately 110 different subjects was used. To predict cytomegalovirus infection status, the study combined high-throughput TCR immunosequencing, statistical association of individual TCRs with disease status, and machine learning. In a later analysis, previously published TCR beta repertoires from some 640 donors were re-analyzed and high-resolution HLA genotyping was added so that TCR occurrence patterns could be studied. In the later analysis, no new phenotypic data were used to find candidate immune exposures; instead, reliance was placed on TCR beta sequences and their occurrence across donors. To decide whether each TCR beta V gene segment behaved as functional or pseudogenic, an earlier analysis of 587 of the donors relied on high-throughput TCR beta sequencing. Donor age, sex, ethnicity and CMV serostatus were collected together with the repertoire data. Genome-wide SNP genotypes for about 55% of the 666 donors were used in a later genetic analysis, which treated that subset as a discovery cohort. All discovery cohort repertoires had been generated using a single sequencing platform. HLA typing covered class I and class II loci at four-digit resolution. Typing coverage varied by locus: roughly 620-640 donors for A, B, C, DRB1 and DQB1; roughly 510 for DQA1; approximately 570 for DPA1; 400 to 480 for DPB1. Roughly 5 DR-DQ haplotypes were handled as single units for association and clustering, since linkage in the cohort was strong. Among 300 to 500 genotyped donors of the cohort, an average of roughly 230,000 unique TCR beta nucleotide sequences was sequenced per donor, of which 15% to 20% were non-productive.

Library creation used the immunoSEQ multiplex PCR assay. For the multiplex PCR, a mixture combining 60 forward primers for TCR Vbeta segments and 13 reverse primers for TCR Jbeta segments was used. The CDR3 region of rearranged TCR beta genes was amplified from genomic DNA with a multiplex PCR assay. Amplified TCR beta libraries were sequenced as 87-base-pair reads on the Illumina HiSeq System. On the authors' methods: A later analysis tallied roughly 80 million unique TCR beta chains across the 640 or so repertoires, and some 10 million of those chains were shared by two or more donors. Raw reads were error-corrected and collapsed into unique sequences by a nearest-neighbor algorithm in which closely related sequences were merged to remove PCR and sequencing errors. V, D and J gene segments were assigned by aligning CDR3 sequences to IMGT reference sequences. For a sequence to be retained, at least a six-nucleotide match to both a V gene segment and a J gene segment was required. Rearrangements were classified as productive when the CDR3 lacked stop codons and remained in frame with V and J, and all other rearrangements were classified as non-productive. Following IMGT convention, CDR3 was defined as the stretch from the second conserved V-encoded cysteine to the conserved J-encoded phenylalanine. In an earlier analysis of roughly 610 of the donors, sequences lacking an unambiguous match to a single V gene segment were excluded. In an earlier analysis of more than 500 of the donors, a V segment was called functional when productive rearrangements were above 56.7%, and segregating when the standard deviation between donors exceeded 5%. To diagnose cytomegalovirus status from the catalog of TCR beta chain sequences, a statistical classification framework was built. A later analysis assigned V and J genes by comparing TCR nucleotide sequences with IMGT/GENE-DB human TR gene sequences. A later analysis assigned CDR3 sequences and most-parsimonious VDJ recombination scenarios with the TCRdist pipeline. In a later analysis, every TCR beta chain was defined by the combination of its CDR3 amino acid sequence and its V-gene family, and reads without a unique V-gene family were dropped. A later analysis removed 592 highly shared, low-generation-probability nucleotide sequences to deal with suspected cross-contamination and a sequencing artifact. In a later analysis, a clonal expansion index was calculated for each public chain from normalized within-repertoire ranks of inferred template counts. A later analysis computed generation probabilities with a VDJ recombination model fitted to out-of-frame rearrangements, and checked the results against IGoR. A later analysis scored TCR-TCR, TCR-HLA and TCR-CMV co-occurrence with hypergeometric tests, applying a repertoire-size bias correction to TCR pairs. False discovery rates were estimated in a later analysis by permuting HLA or CMV assignments 20 times. In a later analysis, co-occurring TCRs were grouped using DBSCAN, and TCRdist sequence similarity was added for clustering within HLA-allele-positive subsets. Repertoires with fewer than 30,000 or more than 120,000 public chains were left out of co-occurrence clustering, as were several repertoires with anomalous nucleotide sharing. TCRdb carries this immuneACCESS record with in-frame sequences only. Its versions omit some clonotypes, under half of them owing to an unresolved V gene in the studies checked, with the rest unexplained. That table supplies the V and J calls and clone size; D and trimming were determined from the DNA. This sample lists around 67,000 clones; roughly 69% were detected once. The top ten constitute around 3% of the sample.

Reading the germline V gene gives CDR1 MDHEN and CDR2 SYDVKM. Including the terminal cysteine and phenylalanine, the CDR3 comprises 14 residues. Only the CDR3 DNA is retained, 42 bases long and in frame from the first base. V is pared back by 1 base and J by 6 bases, with 10 bases lying between the germline termini. Paper-wide results and their limitations: The authors suggested that the approach could potentially be extended to other disease states and immunological phenotypes. Most CMV-associated TCR beta chains appeared to be HLA-restricted in a later analysis, and the HLA associations seemed to be driven largely by CMV exposure. Only TCR beta chains were sequenced in this cohort, and the absence of alpha or paired-chain data limited detectable features. Because counts were too low, seventeen rarely observed V segments, including chromosome 9 orphons, were excluded from the earlier analysis of 500 to 700 of the donors. A further reported finding was that TCR beta sequences accurately predicted the HLA-A and HLA-B alleles for most subjects in the first cohort. In vitro tests confirmed that three of the cytomegalovirus-associated TCR beta chains recognize cytomegalovirus antigens. According to a later analysis, TCR association rates differed among HLA loci, with DRB1 alleles showing the most associated TCRs and HLA-C alleles showing the fewest. In a later analysis, HLA-associated TCR beta chains showed more clonal expansion and lower generation probabilities than non-associated chains that were equally common. HLA typing was unavailable for some donors at each locus, so association tests used only the typed subset. Some IMGT-functional V segments, including TRBV6-2 and TRBV6-3, could not be distinguished by the 87-base-pair reads and were therefore excluded. A total of about 150 TCR beta chains were listed by the study as associated with cytomegalovirus. An association between a missense DCLRE1C variant and V-gene and J-gene trimming of TCR beta chains was found in a later genetic analysis and replicated in an independent cohort. Linkage disequilibrium might explain the correlated functional status among segregating V segments, but an unknown experimental factor could not be ruled out. According to a later analysis, parvovirus B19, influenza, CMV and Epstein-Barr virus appeared linked to several top co-occurrence clusters. Most TCR sequences were observed very rarely across donors, whereas some public TCRs were present in many individuals. When HLA alleles, especially DR and DQ, strongly co-occurred, attributing TCR associations to individual alleles was difficult. An earlier analysis of 587 of the donors showed that most TCR beta V segments appeared in productive rearrangements either about 87% or about 30% of the time, which broadly matched IMGT annotations. Cytomegalovirus status was reported to be diagnosed by the classifier with high specificity and sensitivity in both the original and validation cohorts. A later analysis associated 17,000 or so TCR beta sequences with specific HLA alleles at a false discovery rate of 0.05. Sequencing depth was assumed to be roughly uniform across donors in the presence/absence analyses, though that assumption may not hold. CMV serostatus was the only immune exposure information available for the cohort. Compared with the approximately 600-donor mean, donors in an Asian-associated ancestry cluster had fewer N-insertions in productive TCRs, according to a later genetic analysis. A group of highly shared sequence variants was considered likely to be a technical artifact of the sequencing pipeline.

This clonotype was obtained from a woman aged 50 to 65 in good health and CMV-seronegative. The sequence joins TRBV28 to TRBJ1-5, and possibly TRBD1, on 6 matching bases. Input material: PBMCs. The CDR3 region: CASSLYSRGQPQHF. Read as DNA, the sequence is TGTGCCAGCAGTTTATACTCCAGGGGTCAGCCCCAGCATTTT.